These 9 T cell receptor beta chains originate from one sample sequenced in a study of CD8 T cells in ankylosing spondylitis. Their recognized antigens are unknown. The study, taken as a whole, reports: About 8 highly homologous variants made up a TCR beta motif, and this motif appeared characteristic of ankylosing spondylitis blood.

MiXCR was run by TCRdb on the 5' RACE reads, yielding one entry per CDR3 protein. The sample has around 890,000 distinct CDR3 sequences, approximately 12% seen once. Input material: blood, either unsorted or a sorted T cell fraction (not recorded which). All receptors come from a male donor with ankylosing spondylitis.

This clonotype was seen a few times. V usage is TRBV4-2 and J usage is TRBJ2-7, with TRBD1 matching 9 bases. Germline lookup yields CDR1 LGHNA and CDR2 YNFKEQ. Unmatched junction bases numbered 13, after V lost 5 bases and J lost 5 bases. This CDR3 spans 16 amino acids. Here the CDR3 reads CASSKGAGQGLDEQYF. The CDR3 DNA reads as TGTGCCAGCAGCAAAGGTGCGGGACAGGGTCTAGACGAGCAGTACTTC.

This clonotype appeared a few times. V usage is TRBV29-1 and J usage is TRBJ2-7, with no clear D. V was trimmed by 6 bases and J by 0 bases, leaving 12 bases between them. Germline V CDR1 and CDR2: SQVTM, ANQGSEA. CDR3 length equals 13 residues. The CDR3 DNA reads TGCAGCGTCACCTCAGAATTCTCCTACGAGCAGTACTTC. Residues: CSVTSEFSYEQYF.

In this sample, this clonotype turned up many times. This chain joins TRBV12-3 or TRBV12-4 and TRBJ1-2; possibly TRBD1 for D (5 bases). V lost 7 bases to trimming and J lost 4 bases, with 16 bases between them. The CDR3 runs to 14 residues. CDR3 sequence: CASTIRVTGYGYTF. In DNA, the CDR3 is TGTGCCAGCACCATCAGGGTTACGGGCTATGGCTACACCTTC.

V is TRBV4-2 and J is TRBJ2-7; D is perhaps TRBD2 (6 bases). Germline CDR1 is LGHNA and CDR2 is YNFKEQ. Trimming took off 4 bases at V and 0 bases at J, with 13 bases between the two ends. This CDR3 has 15 residues. The CDR3 region has the DNA TGTGCCAGCAGCCCTCCCGGGGGAAGCTCCTACGAGCAGTACTTC. It codes for CASSPPGGSSYEQYF.

In its sample, this clonotype was seen many times. The rearrangement uses TRBV20-1 and TRBJ1-2; D perhaps matches TRBD1 (6 bases). The CDR3 has 9 amino acids. Trimming removed 7 bases from V and 10 bases from J, with 10 bases in between. Looked up from germline, CDR1 is DFQATT and CDR2 is SNEGSKA (reference sequence). CDR3 region: CSGGGAYTF. For the CDR3, the DNA is TGCAGTGGAGGGGGGGCCTACACCTTC.

This clonotype appeared once. This may be a read error: a much more frequent sequence differs by one nucleotide. J is TRBJ1-4 and V is TRBV12-3 or TRBV12-4; possibly TRBD1 for D (5 bases). This CDR3 has 14 amino acids. For the CDR3, the DNA is TGTGCCGGCAGTTTTAGCGACAGTAATGAAAAACTGTTTTTT. It yields the protein CAGSFSDSNEKLFF.

This clonotype was detected a few times. J is TRBJ1-6 and V is TRBV27; 7 bases line up with TRBD1. CDR1 and CDR2 (germline): MNHEY, SMNVEV (reference sequence). The CDR3 runs to 15 residues. The V segment lost 1 base and the J segment 7 bases; nucleotides outside the gene matches: 4. The CDR3: CASSLWDRENSPLHF. The CDR3 bases are TGTGCCAGCAGTTTATGGGACAGAGAGAATTCACCCCTCCACTTT.

This clonotype has more than one count but fewer than ten. V gene TRBV5-1 combines with J gene TRBJ1-1, with TRBD1 as a possible D gene (5 bases). Germline V gene data show CDR1 as SGHRS and CDR2 as YFSETQ. CDR3 length: 16 amino acids. The ends were cut back, 4 bases at V and 0 bases at J, with 16 bases in the middle. CDR3 in amino acids: CASSRRVGTMNTEAFF. In DNA, the CDR3 is TGCGCCAGCAGCCGCCGTGTGGGGACGATGAACACTGAAGCTTTCTTT.

This clonotype was recorded many times. The chain employs TRBV6-1 and TRBJ1-5; tentative D call: TRBD1 (5 bases). Trimming shortened V by 4 bases and J by 6 bases, and 16 bases separated the two germline ends. The CDR3 consists of 15 residues. The germline V gene encodes CDR1 MNHNS and CDR2 SASEGT. CDR3 DNA: TGTGCCAGCAGTGGCTCCTACAGTGGGGGTCAGCCCCAGCATTTT. Translation: CASSGSYSGGQPQHF.